This entry concerns a single T cell receptor (beta chain). Germline CDR1 reads LNHNV; CDR2 reads YYDKDF (reference sequence). This CDR3 contains 14 residues. The J segment lost 6 bases and the V segment lost 5 bases, leaving 6 bases of the junction unmatched. This sample is part of a study of blood T cell repertoires in COVID-19. Study summary: Material from acute and convalescent COVID-19 was sourced from the United States, Italy and Spain.

In terms of age and location, participants ranged from roughly 18 to 100 years and lived in fewer than 30 US areas. Membership in each cohort depended on participant-reported clinical history. Profiled with immunoSEQ multiplex PCR; TCRdb holds only in-frame clones, not every one. The repertoire consists of hundreds of thousands of clones, with around nine tenths occurring once and the leading ten covering 1.4% to 1.5%. This receptor was obtained from a woman aged 18-29 years who had been exposed to COVID-19. The J gene is TRBJ2-1, the V gene TRBV15, with 8 bases identical to TRBD1. Sequencing was performed on PBMCs or T cells enriched from blood (not recorded which). The chain's CDR3 is CATSLDRVGNEQFF. The DNA of the CDR3 is TGTGCCACCAGCCTGGACAGGGTCGGCAATGAGCAGTTCTTC.